This T cell receptor beta chain was identified during a study of blood T cell repertoires in COVID-19. About the study: Both acute and convalescent COVID-19 samples were obtained from the United States, Italy and Spain. T cells, B-cell-depleted T cells, or PBMCs provided the cDNA or gDNA that served as material.

Germline CDR1 reads SGHVS; CDR2 reads FQNEAQ. Trimming cost V 2 bases and J 7 bases; bases outside gene matches: 9. This CDR3 is 16 amino acids long. Original analysis: Using reference gene primer amplification, nucleated cell counts were estimated. Libraries were prepared by immunoSEQ multiplex PCR; TCRdb keeps only in-frame clonotypes and omits some of them. That table supplies the V and J calls and clone size; D and trimming were determined from the DNA. The sample shows 90,000 or so clones, around 75% of them seen only once. This clonotype originated in a human donor in a cohort sampled during active COVID-19. The sample was peripheral blood. The chain employs TRBV7-8 and TRBJ2-1, with 9 bases aligning to TRBD2. The DNA for the CDR3 is TGTGCCAGCAGCTTACGGTTAGCGGGAGTGCTTAATGAGCAGTTCTTC. Amino acid sequence: CASSLRLAGVLNEQFF.